A single sample is the source of the 30 T cell receptor beta chains below, sequenced in a study of blood T cells in healthy people across ages. It was with a sample-barcoded 5' primer and a J-beta primer mix that a second PCR of roughly 7 to 12 cycles was run. TCRdb processed the 5' RACE reads anew with MiXCR; each CDR3 protein has one entry. The table shows about 570,000 distinct CDR3 sequences, with 27% occurring only once. The sample comprised blood. The receptors here all came from a woman in her seventies in good health.

This clonotype was seen a few times. The CDR3 DNA follows: TGTGCCAGCAGCTTGGCCGGGACCGGGAAAAAAGTTACCCAGTACTTC. It codes for CASSLAGTGKKVTQYF. The chain couples TRBV5-4 to TRBJ2-5, with D perhaps assigned TRBD1 or TRBD2 (5 bases each). V gave up 0 bases and J gave up 8 bases, with 20 bases separating them. CDR3 length equals 16 residues. Germline V CDR1 and CDR2: SGHNT, YYREEE (reference sequence).

This clonotype was seen only a few times. The gene calls are TRBV5-6 and TRBJ1-2; D is possibly TRBD1 (6 bases). The V end lost 3 bases, the J end lost 3 bases, and 15 bases lay between the germline ends. The CDR3 is made up of 15 amino acids. Germline V gene lookup returns CDR1 SGHDT and CDR2 YYEEEE. The CDR3 spells CASSSAGTRHYGYTF. CDR3 nucleotides: TGTGCCAGCAGCTCCGCCGGGACAAGACACTATGGCTACACCTTC. The variable domain in full, completed from reference TRBV5-6 and TRBJ1-2, reads DAGVTQSPTHLIKTRGQQVTLRCSPKSGHDTVSWYQQALGQGPQFIFQYYEEEERQRGNFPDRFSGHQFPNYSSELNVNALLLGDSALYLCASSSAGTRHYGYTFGSGTRLTVV.

This clonotype has just a few counts. The V call is TRBV4-1, the J call TRBJ1-2; D is unclear. Germline CDR1 and CDR2: MGHRA and YSYEKL. The CDR3 contains 14 residues. V was shortened by 2 bases and J by 4 bases, with 11 bases between the two germline ends. The CDR3 region has the DNA TGCGCCAGCAGCCAACCGAGCGTATCCTATGGCTACACCTTC. Its translation is CASSQPSVSYGYTF.

This clonotype appeared a few times. This chain uses TRBV20-1 with TRBJ1-4, with 7 nucleotides matching TRBD1. Germline loops: CDR1 DFQATT, CDR2 SNEGSKA (reference sequence). The CDR3 length is 14 residues. Losses at the gene ends were 0 bases for V and 7 bases for J; bases not matched to a gene: 5. The CDR3 DNA sequence: TGCAGTGCTAGAGAAGGGACAGCGACTGAAAAACTGTTTTTT. It is translated as CSAREGTATEKLFF.

The V call is TRBV12-3 or TRBV12-4, the J call TRBJ1-2; unclear D gene. The germline V and J ends were trimmed by 6 bases and 2 bases, with 7 bases remaining between them. The CDR3 totals 12 residues. The DNA for the CDR3 is TGTGCCAGCAGCAAAACGAACTATGGCTACACCTTC. Encoded protein: CASSKTNYGYTF.

The rearrangement joins TRBV5-1 to TRBJ2-5; D is unresolved. The CDR3 consists of 14 residues. Germline V gene data show CDR1 as SGHRS and CDR2 as YFSETQ. The V and J ends lost 5 bases and 5 bases respectively, with 16 bases between them. The CDR3 nucleotides read TGCGCCAGCAGGGCCCAAGCAGGTTTGGAGACCCAGTACTTC. Residues: CASRAQAGLETQYF.

Note on this clonotype: The junction departs from germline at one end; a sequencing error may be responsible. DNA for the CDR3: TGTGCCAGCAGCCCCTATAGCGGGGGGGCCCAAGTGACCCAGTACTTC. It translates to CASSPYSGGAQVTQYF. J is TRBJ2-5 and V is TRBV3-1, with 11 bases identical to TRBD2. The CDR3 totals 16 residues. The germline V gene encodes CDR1 LGHDT and CDR2 YNNKEL (reference sequence).

The chain combines TRBV12-3 or TRBV12-4 with TRBJ2-2; D may be TRBD2 (5 bases). V lost 8 bases and J lost 1, with 11 bases in between. The CDR3 length is 14 residues. The DNA for the CDR3 is TGTGCCAGCGCGGACTTGATGAACACCGGGGAGCTGTTTTTT. The encoded protein is CASADLMNTGELFF.

This rearrangement joins TRBV20-1 to TRBJ2-7; D not certain. The germline V and J ends were trimmed by 3 bases and 5 bases, with 26 bases remaining between them. Per germline, CDR1 DFQATT and CDR2 SNEGSKA (reference sequence). The CDR3 totals 17 residues. This CDR3 is CSARSRPGRPSRDEQYF. The CDR3 coding sequence is TGCAGTGCTAGGTCGCGTCCCGGCCGGCCCTCTCGTGACGAGCAGTACTTC.

The gene calls are TRBV7-6 and TRBJ1-1; tentatively, D is TRBD1 (5 bases). CDR3 length: 18 amino acids. Looked up from germline, CDR1 is SGHVS and CDR2 is FNYEAQ. Deletions cut 5 bases from V and 3 bases from J, with 25 bases between. CDR3 in amino acids: CASSPYSGLDDAYTEAFF. The DNA of the CDR3 is TGTGCCAGCAGCCCCTACTCGGGACTTGACGATGCGTACACTGAAGCTTTCTTT.

The chain uses TRBV12-3 or TRBV12-4 and TRBJ2-1; D is possibly TRBD1 (6 bases). The DNA end is a closer match to TRBJ2-7, so the J assignment may be wrong. The CDR3 spans 13 residues. The CDR3 DNA reads as TGTGCCAGCAGCCCGAGGGGGTTCCACGAGCAGTACTTC. As protein: CASSPRGFHEQYF.

This clonotype was found a few times. The CDR3 protein is CASMAGDTQYF. The CDR3 DNA reads as TGTGCCAGCATGGCCGGAGATACGCAGTATTTT. V and J are TRBV6-6 and TRBJ2-3; D remains unclear. CDR3 length equals 11 residues. Per the germline V gene, CDR1 is MNHNY and CDR2 is SVGAGI (reference sequence). The V end lost 7 bases, the J end lost 5 bases, and 7 bases lay between the germline ends.

Only one count was recorded for this clonotype. The chain employs TRBV11-2 and TRBJ2-3, with D possibly matching TRBD2 (7 bases). CDR3 length: 17 residues. Germline CDR1 reads SGHAT; CDR2 reads FQNNGV. V was cut by 2 bases and J by 3 bases, with 18 bases left in between. For the CDR3, the DNA is TGTGCCAGCAGCTTATCTTCTGCGGGGGCCAGTACAGATACGCAGTATTTT. This translates into CASSLSSAGASTDTQYF.

The chain joins TRBV6-5 to TRBJ2-5; D remains unclear. The J call is doubtful: the DNA matches TRBJ2-7 better. The length of the CDR3 is 13 residues. Germline CDR1 reads MNHEY; CDR2 reads SVGAGI. CDR3 region: CASTPSPSYEQYF. The CDR3, as DNA: TGTGCCAGCACCCCTTCCCCCTCCTACGAGCAGTACTTC.

This clonotype has a handful of counts. The chain employs TRBV15 and TRBJ1-1, with no clear D. The CDR3 contains 14 residues. The germline CDR1 and CDR2 sequences are LNHNV and YYDKDF (reference sequence). V dropped 3 bases and J dropped 7 bases, with 15 bases sitting between them. For the CDR3, the DNA is TGTGCCACCAGCAGCGGACTTCCTTTGGGTGAAGCTTTCTTT. This encodes CATSSGLPLGEAFF.

The chain links TRBV20-1 to TRBJ2-5; possibly TRBD2 for D (6 bases). The J call could be wrong; TRBJ2-1 is a better fit for the DNA end. This CDR3 region has 15 residues. From germline, CDR1 is DFQATT and CDR2 SNEGSKA (reference sequence). CDR3 nucleotide sequence: TGCAGTGCTAGCCCCGGGACTCTCGGTACAGGAGAGCAGTTCTTC. Translated, it gives CSASPGTLGTGEQFF.

The CDR3 loop reads CASSMAETGAYGYTF. Here the CDR3 DNA reads TGCGCCAGCAGCATGGCAGAGACAGGCGCCTATGGCTACACCTTC. This chain links TRBV5-1 with TRBJ1-2; maybe TRBD1 (6 bases). Looked up from germline, CDR1 is SGHRS and CDR2 is YFSETQ. This CDR3 has 15 amino acids. V was cut by 4 bases and J by 4 bases, with 17 bases left in between.

This clonotype was seen a few times. V and J are TRBV9 and TRBJ1-2; D possibly corresponds to TRBD1 (6 bases). V was trimmed by 4 bases and J by 4 bases, leaving 14 bases between them. This CDR3 has 14 residues. The germline V gene has CDR1 SGDLS and CDR2 YYNGEE. The CDR3 here is CASSSLGASYGYTF. For the CDR3, the DNA is TGTGCCAGCAGCTCGCTGGGGGCCAGCTATGGCTACACCTTC.

This clonotype was counted only a few times. V gene TRBV20-1 combines with J gene TRBJ2-1; 10 bases are shared with TRBD1. The closer fit of TRBJ2-7 to the DNA end suggests the J call may be wrong. The CDR3 runs to 13 residues. Germline CDR1 DFQATT, CDR2 SNEGSKA (reference sequence). Here the CDR3 DNA reads TGCAGTGCTAGAGGGGACAGGGGCTACGAGCAGTACTTC. Amino acid sequence: CSARGDRGYEQYF.

The chain is built from TRBV6-5 and TRBJ1-2; 11 positions match TRBD1. The V gene end was trimmed by 6 bases and the J gene end by 3 bases; junction bases not matched to a gene: 6. The germline V gene encodes CDR1 MNHEY and CDR2 SVGAGI. This CDR3 has 15 amino acids. CDR3 sequence reads: CASSRDRGSYYGYTF. CDR3 in DNA: TGTGCCAGCAGCCGGGACAGGGGGTCTTACTATGGCTACACCTTC.

The chain has TRBV5-1 and TRBJ2-7, with 8 bases that match TRBD1. The CDR3 contains 13 residues. Trimming removed 2 bases from V and 5 bases from J; junction bases left unmatched: 3. CDR1 SGHRS and CDR2 YFSETQ come from the germline V gene. CDR3 residues: CASSLQGVHEQYF. CDR3 DNA: TGCGCCAGCAGCTTACAGGGGGTCCACGAGCAGTACTTC. Looking up the rest from reference TRBV5-1 and TRBJ2-7 gives the full variable domain: KAGVTQTPRYLIKTRGQQVTLSCSPISGHRSVSWYQQTPGQGLQFLFEYFSETQRNKGNFPGRFSGRQFSNSRSEMNVSTLELGDSALYLCASSLQGVHEQYFGPGTRLTVT.

This chain connects TRBV15 to TRBJ2-5, with 9 bases lining up with TRBD2. There are 15 residues in the CDR3. The ends lost 1 base at V and 4 bases at J; junction bases unmatched: 4. Germline V gene lookup returns CDR1 LNHNV and CDR2 YYDKDF (reference sequence). The CDR3 region is CATSRVRGGPETQYF. The CDR3 DNA sequence: TGTGCCACCAGCAGAGTGCGGGGGGGCCCAGAGACCCAGTACTTC. Full variable domain (outside the CDR3, taken from reference TRBV15 and TRBJ2-5): DAMVIQNPRYQVTQFGKPVTLSCSQTLNHNVMYWYQQKSSQAPKLLFHYYDKDFNNEADTPDNFQSRRPNTSFCFLDIRSPGLGDTAMYLCATSRVRGGPETQYFGPGTRLLVL.

The table lists this clonotype with a few counts. The CDR3 reads CASSFMRGGREQFF. The CDR3 nucleotides are TGTGCCAGCAGCTTTATGAGAGGGGGGAGGGAGCAGTTCTTC. The chain uses TRBV7-2 and TRBJ2-5, with D possibly called TRBD1 or TRBD2 (6 bases each). Gene TRBJ2-1 matches the end of the DNA better, so the J call may be wrong. Germline CDR1 SGHTA, CDR2 FQGNSA. This CDR3 spans 14 amino acids.

In this sample, this clonotype turned up a few times. The chain recombines TRBV4-3 with TRBJ2-7; TRBD2 matches 8 bases. The CDR3 contains 16 residues. Germline CDR1 is LGHNA and CDR2 is YSLEER. The V segment lost 4 bases and the J segment 3 bases; nucleotides outside the gene matches: 11. CDR3 DNA: TGCGCCAGCAGCCGTTCTGGGACGGGGGGGAACTACGAGCAGTACTTC. The encoded protein is CASSRSGTGGNYEQYF.

This clonotype was seen more than once but under ten times. The V and J genes are TRBV6-5 and TRBJ1-2, with 10 bases fitting TRBD1. V trimming: 7 bases; J trimming: 2 bases; junction bases outside the gene matches: 7. Germline values: CDR1 MNHEY, CDR2 SVGAGI. This CDR3 has 15 amino acids. For the CDR3, the DNA is TGTGCCAGCAAAGGGACAGGGGTTACAAACTATGGCTACACCTTC. Translating gives CASKGTGVTNYGYTF.

CDR3 sequence: CASSEGPTQYF. The CDR3 DNA sequence: TGCGCCAGCAGTGAGGGACCTACCCAGTACTTC. The V gene is TRBV10-2, the J gene TRBJ2-7; D is unclear. Germline CDR1 reads WSHSY; CDR2 reads SAAADI. This CDR3 comprises 11 residues. V was cut by 2 bases and J by 10 bases, with 9 bases left in between.

This clonotype was observed many times. The chain is built from TRBV12-3 or TRBV12-4 and TRBJ2-5, with TRBD1 identical over 7 bases. The CDR3 has 14 amino acids. The J segment lost 5 bases and the V segment lost 6 bases, leaving 9 bases of the junction unmatched. CDR3 sequence: CASSPRQGSETQYF. As DNA, the CDR3 is TGTGCCAGCAGCCCGAGACAGGGTTCGGAGACCCAGTACTTC.

This clonotype was seen only a few times. This sequence joins TRBV4-3 and TRBJ1-6, with unresolved D. Germline CDR1 is LGHNA and CDR2 is YSLEER. V dropped 0 bases and J dropped 11 bases, with 20 bases sitting between them. This CDR3 is built from 17 residues. Written as DNA, the CDR3 is TGCGCCAGCAGCCAAGAAATAAGCCAAACACGGGCGCCACCCCTCCACTTT. Amino acid sequence: CASSQEISQTRAPPLHF.

This clonotype was detected a few times. The rearrangement joins TRBV18 to TRBJ2-2; D may be TRBD1 (5 bases). The CDR3 totals 16 residues. Germline V gives CDR1 KGHSH, CDR2 LQKENI. V was cut by 3 bases and J by 4 bases, with 15 bases left in between. The CDR3 region has the DNA TGTGCCAGCTCACCCATCAAGGGGCAGGGCACCGGGGAGCTGTTTTTT. Its protein is CASSPIKGQGTGELFF.

V is TRBV2 and J is TRBJ1-2; D possibly corresponds to TRBD1 (6 bases). Deletions cut 4 bases from V and 4 bases from J, with 10 bases between. Germline-derived CDR1 and CDR2 are SNHLY and FYNNEI. This CDR3 contains 13 residues. The CDR3 loop is CASSGSGAYGYTF. The CDR3 nucleotides read TGTGCCAGCAGTGGCTCAGGGGCCTATGGCTACACCTTC.